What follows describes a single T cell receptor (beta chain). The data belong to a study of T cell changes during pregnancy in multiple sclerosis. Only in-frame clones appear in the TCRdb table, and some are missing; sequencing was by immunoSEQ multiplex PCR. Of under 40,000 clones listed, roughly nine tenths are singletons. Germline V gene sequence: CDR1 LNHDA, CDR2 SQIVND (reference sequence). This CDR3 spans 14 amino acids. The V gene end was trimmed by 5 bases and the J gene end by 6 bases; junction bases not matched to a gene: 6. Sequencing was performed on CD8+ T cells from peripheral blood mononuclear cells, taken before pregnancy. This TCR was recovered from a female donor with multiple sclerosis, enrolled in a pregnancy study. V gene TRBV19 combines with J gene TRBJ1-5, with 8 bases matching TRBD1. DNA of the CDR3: TGTGCCAGTAGTCCTACAGGGGGAGGTCAGCCCCAGCATTTT. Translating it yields CASSPTGGGQPQHF.